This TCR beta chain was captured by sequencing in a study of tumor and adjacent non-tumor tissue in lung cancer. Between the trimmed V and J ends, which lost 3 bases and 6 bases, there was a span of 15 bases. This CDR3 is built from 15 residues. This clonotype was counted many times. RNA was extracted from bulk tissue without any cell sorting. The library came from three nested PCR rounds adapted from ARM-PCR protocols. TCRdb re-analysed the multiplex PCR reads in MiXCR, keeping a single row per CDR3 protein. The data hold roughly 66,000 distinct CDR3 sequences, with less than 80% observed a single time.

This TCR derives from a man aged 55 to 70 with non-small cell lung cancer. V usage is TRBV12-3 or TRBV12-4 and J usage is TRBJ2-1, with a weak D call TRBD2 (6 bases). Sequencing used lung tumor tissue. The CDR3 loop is CASSLEGDATNEQFF. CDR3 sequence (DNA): TGTGCCAGCAGTTTGGAGGGAGATGCCACCAATGAGCAGTTCTTC.